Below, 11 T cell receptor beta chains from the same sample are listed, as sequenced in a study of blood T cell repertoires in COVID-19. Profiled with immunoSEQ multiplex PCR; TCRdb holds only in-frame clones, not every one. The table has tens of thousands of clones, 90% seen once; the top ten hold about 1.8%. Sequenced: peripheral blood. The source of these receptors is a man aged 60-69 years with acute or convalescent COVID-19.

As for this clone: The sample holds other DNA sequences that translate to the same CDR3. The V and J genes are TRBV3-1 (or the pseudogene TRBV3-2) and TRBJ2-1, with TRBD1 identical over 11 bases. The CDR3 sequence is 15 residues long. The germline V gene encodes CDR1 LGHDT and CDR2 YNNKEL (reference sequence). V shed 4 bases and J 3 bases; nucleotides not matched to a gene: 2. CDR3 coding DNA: TGTGCCAGCAGCCTCGGGACAGGGGGCTACAATGAGCAGTTCTTC. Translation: CASSLGTGGYNEQFF.

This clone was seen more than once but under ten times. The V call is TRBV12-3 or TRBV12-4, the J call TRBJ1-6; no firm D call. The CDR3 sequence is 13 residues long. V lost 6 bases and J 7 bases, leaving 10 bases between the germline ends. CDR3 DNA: TGTGCCAGCAGCACCGGGGTCAATTCACCCCTCCACTTT. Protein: CASSTGVNSPLHF.

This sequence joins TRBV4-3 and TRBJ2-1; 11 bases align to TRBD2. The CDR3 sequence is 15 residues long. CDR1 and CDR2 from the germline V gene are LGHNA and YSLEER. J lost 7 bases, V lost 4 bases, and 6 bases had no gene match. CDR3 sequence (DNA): TGCGCCAGCAGCCTCTTGACTAGCGGGGATAATGAGCAGTTCTTC. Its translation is CASSLLTSGDNEQFF.

The DNA for the CDR3 is TGCGCCAGCAGCCAAGATGACGGGATTCAGTACTTC. Its translation is CASSQDDGIQYF. The rearrangement links TRBV4-1 to TRBJ2-4; D not certain. V lost 0 bases to trimming and J lost 10 bases, with 7 bases between them. Germline-derived CDR1 and CDR2 are MGHRA and YSYEKL. The CDR3 length is 12 residues.

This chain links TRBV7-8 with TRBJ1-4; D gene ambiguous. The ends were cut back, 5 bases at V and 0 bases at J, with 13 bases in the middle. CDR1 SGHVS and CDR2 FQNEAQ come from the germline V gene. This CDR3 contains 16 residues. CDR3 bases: TGTGCCAGCAGCCCCGGGAGAGGCCCAACTAATGAAAAACTGTTTTTT. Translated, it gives CASSPGRGPTNEKLFF.

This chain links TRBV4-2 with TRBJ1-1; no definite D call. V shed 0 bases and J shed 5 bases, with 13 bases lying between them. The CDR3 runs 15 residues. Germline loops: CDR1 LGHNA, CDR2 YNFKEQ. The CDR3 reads CASSQDLRARTEAFF. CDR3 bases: TGTGCCAGCAGCCAAGATCTGAGGGCGCGGACTGAAGCTTTCTTT.

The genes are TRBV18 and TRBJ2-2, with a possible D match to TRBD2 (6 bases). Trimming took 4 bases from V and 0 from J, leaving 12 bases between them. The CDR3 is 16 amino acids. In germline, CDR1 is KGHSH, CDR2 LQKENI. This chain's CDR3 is CASSHTRGSNTGELFF. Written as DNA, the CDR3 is TGTGCCAGCTCACACACCCGGGGGTCGAACACCGGGGAGCTGTTTTTT. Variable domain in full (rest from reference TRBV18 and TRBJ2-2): NAGVMQNPRHLVRRRGQEARLRCSPMKGHSHVYWYRQLPEEGLKFMVYLQKENIIDESGMPKERFSAEFPKEGPSILRIQQVVRGDSAAYFCASSHTRGSNTGELFFGEGSRLTVL.

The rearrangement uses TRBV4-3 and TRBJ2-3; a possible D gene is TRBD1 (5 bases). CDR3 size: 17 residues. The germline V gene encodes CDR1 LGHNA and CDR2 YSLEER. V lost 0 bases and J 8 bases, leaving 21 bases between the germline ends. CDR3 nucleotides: TGCGCCAGCAGCCAAGATACAACAGGTTCATATCTCGGTACGCAGTATTTT. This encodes CASSQDTTGSYLGTQYF.

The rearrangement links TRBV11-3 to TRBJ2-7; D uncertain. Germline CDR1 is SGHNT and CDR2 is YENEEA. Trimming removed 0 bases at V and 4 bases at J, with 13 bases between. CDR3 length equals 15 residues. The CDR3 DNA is TGTGCCAGCAGCTTAGATCTGGGCAGTAGATACGAGCAGTACTTC. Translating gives CASSLDLGSRYEQYF. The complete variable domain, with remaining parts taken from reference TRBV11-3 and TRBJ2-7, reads EAGVVQSPRYKIIEKKQPVAFWCNPISGHNTLYWYLQNLGQGPELLIRYENEEAVDDSQLPKDRFSAERLKGVDSTLKIQPAELGDSAVYLCASSLDLGSRYEQYFGPGTRLTVT.

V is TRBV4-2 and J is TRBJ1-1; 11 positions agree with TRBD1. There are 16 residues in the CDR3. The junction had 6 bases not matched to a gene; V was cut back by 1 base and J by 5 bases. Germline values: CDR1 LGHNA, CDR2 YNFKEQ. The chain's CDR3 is CASSQGRDRGFTEAFF. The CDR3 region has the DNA TGTGCCAGCAGCCAAGGGCGGGACAGGGGGTTTACTGAAGCTTTCTTT.

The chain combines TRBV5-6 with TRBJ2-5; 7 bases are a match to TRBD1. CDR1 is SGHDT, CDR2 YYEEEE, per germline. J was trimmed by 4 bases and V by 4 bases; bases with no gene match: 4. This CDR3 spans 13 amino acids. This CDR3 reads CASSRGQRETQYF. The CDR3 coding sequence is TGTGCCAGCAGCAGGGGACAGAGAGAGACCCAGTACTTC.